These T cell receptor beta chains were read from a single sample in a study of blood T cell repertoires in COVID-19. The method was immunoSEQ multiplex PCR; TCRdb's version includes in-frame clones alone and lacks a portion of them. The data hold roughly 38,000 clones, with almost 90% observed a single time. The sample was peripheral blood. Receptors were obtained from a man in his fifties or sixties with active or convalescent COVID-19. Each CDR3 is given with its conserved first and last residue. Each record gives: J gene, V gene, clone size, CDR3 length, D gene, CDR3 protein, CDR3 DNA. A D gene is named only where the DNA matches it firmly. For some rows the clone size is stated as once, few or many, or as a class when expanded; others skip it.

>TRBJ1-2|TRBV28|.|15|.
CASSPFVQGIYGYTF
TGTGCCAGCAGTCCGTTCGTCCAGGGTATCTATGGCTACACCTTC
>TRBJ1-5|TRBV19|few|14|TRBD1
CASSTRQGLQPQHF
TGTGCCAGTAGTACGCGACAGGGTCTTCAGCCCCAGCATTTT
>TRBJ1-1|TRBV11-2|.|15|.
CASSTVGGRITEAFF
TGTGCCAGCAGCACAGTTGGGGGGAGAATTACTGAAGCTTTCTTT
>TRBJ2-5|TRBV30|.|13|.
CAWSWSDKETQYF
TGTGCCTGGAGCTGGTCAGATAAAGAGACCCAGTACTTC
>TRBJ1-6|TRBV30|.|13|.
CAWSVGEGSPLHF
TGTGCCTGGAGTGTTGGTGAGGGTTCACCCCTCCACTTT
>TRBJ1-1|TRBV5-8|.|11|TRBD1
CASSPGGEAFF
TGTGCCAGCAGCCCAGGGGGCGAAGCTTTCTTT
>TRBJ2-3|TRBV7-2|.|13|.
CASSLRGVDTQYF
TGTGCCAGCAGCTTAAGGGGCGTAGATACGCAGTATTTT
>TRBJ2-5|TRBV5-4|.|13|.
CASNQVGAETQYF
TGTGCCAGCAACCAAGTCGGAGCAGAGACCCAGTACTTC
>TRBJ2-5|TRBV28|once|15|TRBD2
CASSLAGGFSEPQYF
TGTGCCAGCAGCTTAGCGGGGGGCTTTTCCGAGCCCCAGTACTTC
>TRBJ2-5|TRBV18|.|15|.
CASSPVSERQETQYF
TGTGCCAGCTCACCAGTTTCTGAGAGACAAGAGACCCAGTACTTC
>TRBJ1-1|TRBV28|.|14|.
CASSKTGSFSEAFF
TGTGCCAGCAGCAAAACCGGGAGCTTTAGTGAAGCTTTCTTT
>TRBJ1-1|TRBV5-4|.|13|.
CASSKTVNTEAFF
TGTGCCAGCAGCAAAACGGTGAACACTGAAGCTTTCTTT
>TRBJ1-2|TRBV6-5|once|14|TRBD1
CASSSMTGVGGYTF
TGTGCCAGCAGTTCCATGACAGGGGTAGGAGGCTACACCTTC
>TRBJ2-2|TRBV19|.|16|TRBD1
CASKPGDRANTGELFF
TGTGCCAGTAAACCCGGGGACAGGGCTAACACCGGGGAGCTGTTTTTT
>TRBJ2-1|TRBV3-1/TRBV3-2|.|15|TRBD2
CASRTLAGGHNEQFF
TGTGCCAGCAGGACCCTAGCGGGAGGCCACAATGAGCAGTTCTTC
>TRBJ1-4|TRBV27|.|14|.
CASSYGRANEKLFF
TGTGCCAGCAGTTACGGGAGGGCTAATGAAAAACTGTTTTTT
>TRBJ2-1|TRBV10-2|.|12|.
CASSGPYNEQFF
TGCGCCAGTAGCGGTCCCTACAATGAGCAGTTCTTC
>TRBJ2-2|TRBV2|.|13|.
CASRGEIHGELFF
TGTGCCAGCCGAGGAGAGATTCACGGGGAGCTGTTTTTT
>TRBJ2-1|TRBV3-1/TRBV3-2|.|11|TRBD2
CASSQGGRLFF
TGTGCCAGCAGCCAAGGCGGGAGGTTGTTCTTC
>TRBJ2-2|TRBV6-5|.|12|.
CASSFDTGELFF
TGTGCCAGCAGCTTCGACACCGGGGAGCTGTTTTTT
>TRBJ1-4|TRBV4-3|.|18|.
CASSQDPNMDSSLEKLFF
TGCGCCAGCAGCCAAGATCCGAATATGGACAGCTCCTTGGAAAAACTGTTTTTT
>TRBJ1-3|TRBV13|.|16|TRBD1
CASSSTGPPSGNTIYF
TGTGCCAGCAGCTCGACAGGGCCTCCCTCTGGAAACACCATATATTTT
>TRBJ2-1|TRBV3-1/TRBV3-2|.|14|TRBD2
CASSHGLADNEQFF
TGTGCCAGCAGCCACGGACTAGCGGACAATGAGCAGTTCTTC
>TRBJ2-1|TRBV6-5|.|16|TRBD2
CASSYSSGMGINEQFF
TGTGCCAGCAGTTACTCTAGCGGGATGGGGATAAATGAGCAGTTCTTC
>TRBJ2-7|TRBV2|.|14|.
CASSMGLGGHEQYF
TGTGCCAGCAGTATGGGACTAGGGGGCCACGAGCAGTACTTC
>TRBJ2-1|TRBV5-1|.|17|TRBD2
CASSPGLAGSFYNEQFF
TGCGCCAGCAGCCCCGGACTAGCGGGGTCCTTCTACAATGAGCAGTTCTTC
>TRBJ2-1|TRBV5-1|.|12|.
CASSFGPGGQFF
TGCGCCAGCAGCTTCGGCCCCGGCGGGCAGTTCTTC
>TRBJ1-5|TRBV6-6|.|15|TRBD1
CASSYPTGRDQPQHF
TGTGCCAGCAGTTACCCGACAGGGCGCGATCAGCCCCAGCATTTT
>TRBJ1-1|TRBV30|.|11|.
CAWIARSVAFF
TGTGCCTGGATTGCGCGTTCCGTGGCTTTCTTT
>TRBJ1-1|TRBV3-1/TRBV3-2|.|15|TRBD1
CASSPDRGRYTEAFF
TGTGCCAGCAGCCCGGACAGGGGAAGGTACACTGAAGCTTTCTTT
>TRBJ1-2|TRBV28|.|16|.
CASSLGGTDRNYGYTF
TGTGCCAGCAGTTTGGGAGGGACGGACCGAAACTATGGCTACACCTTC
>TRBJ2-2|TRBV5-1|few|14|.
CASSWRGNTGELFF
TGCGCCAGCAGCTGGAGGGGGAACACCGGGGAGCTGTTTTTT
>TRBJ2-1|TRBV7-3|once|13|.
CASSLIKAGTQFF
TGTGCCAGCAGCCTAATTAAAGCGGGTACTCAGTTCTTC
>TRBJ2-1|TRBV5-1|.|17|.
CASSLGPDRLLYNEQFF
TGCGCCAGCAGCTTGGGACCGGACAGACTACTATACAATGAGCAGTTCTTC
>TRBJ2-2|TRBV4-1|.|18|TRBD2
CASSLVVTSGRYTGELFF
TGCGCCAGCAGCCTTGTAGTGACTAGCGGGAGATACACCGGGGAGCTGTTTTTT
>TRBJ1-4|TRBV13|.|15|TRBD1
CASSLRTGWHEKLFF
TGTGCCAGCAGCTTAAGGACAGGGTGGCATGAAAAACTGTTTTTT
>TRBJ1-1|TRBV6-6|.|14|.
CASSQTGMNTEAFF
TGTGCCAGCAGCCAGACAGGCATGAACACTGAAGCTTTCTTT
>TRBJ2-5|TRBV5-1|.|16|TRBD2
CASSYRGTSEQETQYF
TGCGCCAGCAGCTACCGCGGGACTAGCGAGCAAGAGACCCAGTACTTC
>TRBJ1-1|TRBV5-1|.|14|TRBD1
CASSYDRGDTEAFF
TGCGCCAGCAGCTACGACAGGGGGGACACTGAAGCTTTCTTT
>TRBJ2-3|TRBV5-1|.|14|.
CASSGQASTDTQYF
TGCGCCAGCAGCGGCCAAGCGTCCACAGATACGCAGTATTTT
>TRBJ2-1|TRBV7-9|.|14|.
CASSLLQGLSAPFF
TGTGCCAGCAGCTTACTACAGGGCTTATCGGCCCCGTTCTTC
>TRBJ1-2|TRBV5-6|.|13|.
CASSPGVAYGYTF
TGTGCCAGCAGCCCCGGGGTGGCCTATGGCTACACCTTC
>TRBJ2-2|TRBV5-1|.|15|.
CASSGIAVNTGELFF
TGCGCCAGCAGCGGGATAGCGGTGAACACCGGGGAGCTGTTTTTT
>TRBJ2-2|TRBV5-4|.|16|TRBD2
CASSSMGGRVVGELFF
TGTGCCAGCAGCTCCATGGGCGGGAGAGTGGTCGGGGAGCTGTTTTTT
>TRBJ1-1|TRBV19|.|15|TRBD1
CASSARDRVKTEAFF
TGTGCCAGTAGTGCGCGGGACAGGGTCAAGACTGAAGCTTTCTTT
>TRBJ1-1|TRBV7-3|.|14|.
CASSLTNMNTEAFF
TGTGCCAGCAGCCTGACAAACATGAACACTGAAGCTTTCTTT
>TRBJ1-5|TRBV28|.|12|.
CASKQGYQPQHF
TGTGCCAGCAAGCAGGGCTATCAGCCCCAGCATTTT
>TRBJ2-3|TRBV5-1|.|14|TRBD1
CASNRGAETDTQYF
TGCGCCAGCAACAGGGGGGCTGAAACAGATACGCAGTATTTT
>TRBJ1-2|TRBV5-5|.|14|TRBD1
CASSYRQGRDGYTF
TGTGCCAGCAGCTACAGACAGGGGAGGGATGGCTACACCTTC
>TRBJ2-1|TRBV28|.|19|TRBD2
CASSTQVLAGGPAYNEQFF
TGTGCCAGCAGTACTCAAGTACTAGCGGGAGGACCAGCGTACAATGAGCAGTTCTTC
>TRBJ2-3|TRBV2|.|14|.
CASKEGVILDTQYF
TGTGCCAGCAAAGAGGGAGTAATATTAGATACGCAGTATTTT
>TRBJ1-2|TRBV29-1|.|13|.
CSVRTGLNYGYTF
TGCAGCGTTCGAACAGGGCTAAACTATGGCTACACCTTC
>TRBJ2-2|TRBV28|few|18|TRBD1
CASNTVPQTGVDDGELFF
TGTGCCAGCAATACCGTCCCCCAAACAGGGGTCGATGACGGGGAGCTGTTTTTT
>TRBJ2-1|TRBV7-2|.|16|.
CASSPPPGVAYNEQFF
TGTGCCAGCAGCCCCCCCCCGGGAGTGGCCTACAATGAGCAGTTCTTC